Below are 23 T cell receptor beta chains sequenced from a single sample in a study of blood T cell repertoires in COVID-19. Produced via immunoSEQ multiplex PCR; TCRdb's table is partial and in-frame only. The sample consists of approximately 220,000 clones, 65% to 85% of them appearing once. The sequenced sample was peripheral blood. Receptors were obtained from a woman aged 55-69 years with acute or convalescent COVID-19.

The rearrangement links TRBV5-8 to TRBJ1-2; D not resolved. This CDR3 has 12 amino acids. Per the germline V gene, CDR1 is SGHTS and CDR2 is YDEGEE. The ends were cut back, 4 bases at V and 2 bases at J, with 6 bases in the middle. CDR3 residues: CASSRRNYGYTF. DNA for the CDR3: TGTGCCAGCAGCCGTCGGAACTATGGCTACACCTTC.

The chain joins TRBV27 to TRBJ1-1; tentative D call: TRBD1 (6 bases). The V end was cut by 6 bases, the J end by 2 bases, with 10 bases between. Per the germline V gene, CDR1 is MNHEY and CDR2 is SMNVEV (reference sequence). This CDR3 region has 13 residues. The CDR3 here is CASSGTFNTEAFF. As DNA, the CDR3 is TGTGCCAGCAGCGGGACATTTAACACTGAAGCTTTCTTT.

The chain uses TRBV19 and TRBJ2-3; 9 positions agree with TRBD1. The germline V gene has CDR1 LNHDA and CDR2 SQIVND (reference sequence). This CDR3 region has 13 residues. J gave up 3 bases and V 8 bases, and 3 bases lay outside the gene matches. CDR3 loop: CASGDRVTDTQYF. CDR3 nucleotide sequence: TGTGCCAGTGGGGACAGGGTTACAGATACGCAGTATTTT.

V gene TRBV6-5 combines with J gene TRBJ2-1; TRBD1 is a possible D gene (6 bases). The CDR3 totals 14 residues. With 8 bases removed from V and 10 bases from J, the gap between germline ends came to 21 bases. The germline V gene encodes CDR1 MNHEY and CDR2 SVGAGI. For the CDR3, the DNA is TGTGCCAGCTTGCGGACAGCCTACTCATCCGAGCAGTTCTTC. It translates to CASLRTAYSSEQFF.

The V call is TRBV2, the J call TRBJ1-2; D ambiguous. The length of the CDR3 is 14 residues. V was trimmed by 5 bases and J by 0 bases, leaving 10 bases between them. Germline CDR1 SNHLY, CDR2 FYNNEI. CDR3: CASSWRIANYGYTF. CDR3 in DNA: TGTGCCAGCAGTTGGAGAATAGCTAACTATGGCTACACCTTC.

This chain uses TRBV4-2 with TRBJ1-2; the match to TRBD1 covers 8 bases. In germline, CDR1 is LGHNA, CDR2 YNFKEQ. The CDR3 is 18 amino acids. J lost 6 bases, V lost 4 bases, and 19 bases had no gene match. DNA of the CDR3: TGTGCCAGCAGCCCCTCTACGACAGGGGTGTTAGGGGACCATGGCTACACCTTC. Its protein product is CASSPSTTGVLGDHGYTF.

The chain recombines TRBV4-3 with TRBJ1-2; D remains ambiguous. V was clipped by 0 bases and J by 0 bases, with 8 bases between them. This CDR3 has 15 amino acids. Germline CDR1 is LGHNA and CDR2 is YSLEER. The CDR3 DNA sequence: TGCGCCAGCAGCCAAGATTCCTACGCTAACTATGGCTACACCTTC. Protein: CASSQDSYANYGYTF.

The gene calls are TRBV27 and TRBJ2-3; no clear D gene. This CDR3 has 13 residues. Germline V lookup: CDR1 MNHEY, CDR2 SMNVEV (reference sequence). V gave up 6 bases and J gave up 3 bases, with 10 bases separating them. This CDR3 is CASSDLETDTQYF. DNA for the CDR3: TGTGCCAGCAGCGATCTAGAGACAGATACGCAGTATTTT.

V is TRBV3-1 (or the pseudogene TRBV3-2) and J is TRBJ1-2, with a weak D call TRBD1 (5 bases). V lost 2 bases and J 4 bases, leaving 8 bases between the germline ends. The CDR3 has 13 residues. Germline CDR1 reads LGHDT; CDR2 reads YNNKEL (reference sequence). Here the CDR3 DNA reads TGTGCCAGCAGCCAACGGGGGGGCTATGGCTACACCTTC. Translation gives CASSQRGGYGYTF.

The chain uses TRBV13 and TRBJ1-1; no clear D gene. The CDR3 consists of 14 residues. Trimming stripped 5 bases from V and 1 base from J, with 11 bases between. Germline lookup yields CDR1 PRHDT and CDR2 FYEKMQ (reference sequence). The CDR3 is CASSAGLWNTEAFF. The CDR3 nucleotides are TGTGCCAGCAGCGCAGGCCTTTGGAACACTGAAGCTTTCTTT.

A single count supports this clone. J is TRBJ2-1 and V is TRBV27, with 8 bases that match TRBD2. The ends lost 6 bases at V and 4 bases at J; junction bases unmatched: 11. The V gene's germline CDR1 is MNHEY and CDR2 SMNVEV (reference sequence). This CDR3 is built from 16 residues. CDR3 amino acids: CASRHSGTRTYNEQFF. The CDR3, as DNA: TGTGCCAGCAGACACTCCGGGACTAGGACTTACAATGAGCAGTTCTTC.

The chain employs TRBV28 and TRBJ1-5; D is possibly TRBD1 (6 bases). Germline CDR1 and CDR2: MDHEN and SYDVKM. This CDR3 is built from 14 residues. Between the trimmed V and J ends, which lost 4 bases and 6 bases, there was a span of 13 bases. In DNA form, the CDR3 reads TGTGCCAGCAGTTCCACAGGGTCTCGTCAGCCCCAGCATTTT. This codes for CASSSTGSRQPQHF. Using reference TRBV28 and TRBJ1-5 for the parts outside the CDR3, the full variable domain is DVKVTQSSRYLVKRTGEKVFLECVQDMDHENMFWYRQDPGLGLRLIYFSYDVKMKEKGDIPEGYSVSREKKERFSLILESASTNQTSMYLCASSSTGSRQPQHFGDGTRLSIL.

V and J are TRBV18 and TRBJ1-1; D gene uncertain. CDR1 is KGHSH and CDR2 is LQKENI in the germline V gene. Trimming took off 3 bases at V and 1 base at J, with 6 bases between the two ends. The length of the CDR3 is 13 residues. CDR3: CASSPQKNTEAFF. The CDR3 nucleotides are TGTGCCAGCTCACCTCAGAAGAACACTGAAGCTTTCTTT.

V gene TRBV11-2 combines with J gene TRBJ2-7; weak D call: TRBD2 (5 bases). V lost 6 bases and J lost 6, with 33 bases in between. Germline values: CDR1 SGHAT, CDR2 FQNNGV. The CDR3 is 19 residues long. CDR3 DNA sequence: TGTGCCAGCAGTCCTAGAGCCGCCGGGGTTCTGGGCAATTATGGCGAGCAGTACTTC. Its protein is CASSPRAAGVLGNYGEQYF.

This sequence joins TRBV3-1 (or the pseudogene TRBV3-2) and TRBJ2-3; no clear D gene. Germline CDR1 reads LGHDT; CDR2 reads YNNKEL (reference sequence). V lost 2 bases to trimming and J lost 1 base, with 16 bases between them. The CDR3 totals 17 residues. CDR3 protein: CASSQLSLHRGTDTQYF. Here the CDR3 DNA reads TGTGCCAGCAGCCAACTCTCCCTCCACCGGGGCACAGATACGCAGTATTTT.

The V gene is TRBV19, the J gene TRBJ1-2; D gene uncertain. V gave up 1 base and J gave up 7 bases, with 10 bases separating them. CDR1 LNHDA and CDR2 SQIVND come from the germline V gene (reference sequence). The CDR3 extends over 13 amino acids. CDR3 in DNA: TGTGCCAGTAGTATAGGCGGAGGGCTTGGCTACACCTTC. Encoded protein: CASSIGGGLGYTF.

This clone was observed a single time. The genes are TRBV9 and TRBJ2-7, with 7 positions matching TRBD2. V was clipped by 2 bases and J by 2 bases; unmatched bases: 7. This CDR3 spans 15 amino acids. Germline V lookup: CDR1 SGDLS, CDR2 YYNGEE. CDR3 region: CASSVGGGSTYEQYF. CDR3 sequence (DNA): TGTGCCAGCAGCGTTGGCGGGGGATCTACCTACGAGCAGTACTTC. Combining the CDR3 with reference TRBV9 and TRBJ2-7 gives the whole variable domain DSGVTQTPKHLITATGQRVTLRCSPRSGDLSVYWYQQSLDQGLQFLIQYYNGEERAKGNILERFSAQQFPDLHSELNLSSLELGDSALYFCASSVGGGSTYEQYFGPGTRLTVT.

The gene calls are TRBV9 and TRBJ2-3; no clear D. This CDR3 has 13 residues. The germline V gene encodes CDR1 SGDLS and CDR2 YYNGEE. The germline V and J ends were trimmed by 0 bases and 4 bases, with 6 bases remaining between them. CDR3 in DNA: TGTGCCAGCAGCGTAGATGGAGCAGATACGCAGTATTTT. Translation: CASSVDGADTQYF.

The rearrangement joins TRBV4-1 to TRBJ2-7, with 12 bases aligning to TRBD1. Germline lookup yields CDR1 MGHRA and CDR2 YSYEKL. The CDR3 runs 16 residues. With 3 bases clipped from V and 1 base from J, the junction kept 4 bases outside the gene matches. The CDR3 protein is CASSHPGQGASYEQYF. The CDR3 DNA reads TGCGCCAGCAGCCATCCGGGACAGGGGGCGTCCTACGAGCAGTACTTC.

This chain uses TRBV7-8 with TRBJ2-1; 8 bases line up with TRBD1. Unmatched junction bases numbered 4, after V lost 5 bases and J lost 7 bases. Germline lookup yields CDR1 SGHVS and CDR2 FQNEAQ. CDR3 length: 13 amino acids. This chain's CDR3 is CASSLDRVNEQFF. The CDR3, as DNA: TGTGCCAGCAGCCTGGACAGGGTGAATGAGCAGTTCTTC.

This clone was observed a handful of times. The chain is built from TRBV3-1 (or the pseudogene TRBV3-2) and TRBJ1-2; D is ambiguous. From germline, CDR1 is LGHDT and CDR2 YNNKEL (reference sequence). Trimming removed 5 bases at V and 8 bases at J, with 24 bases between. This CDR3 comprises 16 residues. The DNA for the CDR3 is TGTGCCAGCAGCGAAAAGGGAAGGGTGCGGGGTGGCGGCTACACCTTC. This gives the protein CASSEKGRVRGGGYTF.

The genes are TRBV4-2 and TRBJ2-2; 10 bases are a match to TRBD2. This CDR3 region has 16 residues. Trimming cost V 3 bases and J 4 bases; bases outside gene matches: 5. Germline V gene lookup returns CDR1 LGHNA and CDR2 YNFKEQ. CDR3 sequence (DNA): TGTGCCAGCAGCCAGCCGGGACTAGCGAGCACCGGGGAGCTGTTTTTT. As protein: CASSQPGLASTGELFF.

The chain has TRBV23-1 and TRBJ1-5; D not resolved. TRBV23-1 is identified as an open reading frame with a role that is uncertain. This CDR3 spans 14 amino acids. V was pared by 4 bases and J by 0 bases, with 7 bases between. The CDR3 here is CASSLSHSNQPQHF. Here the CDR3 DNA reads TGCGCCAGCAGTCTGAGTCATAGCAATCAGCCCCAGCATTTT.